This T cell receptor (beta chain) was profiled in a study of vaccination and CD4 T cells after COVID-19. This CDR3 is built from 13 residues. V lost 3 bases, J lost 5 bases, and 11 bases lay in between. The V gene's germline CDR1 is GTSNPN and CDR2 SVGIG (reference sequence). This sample's treatment: roughly 10-day PBMC culture with coronavirus spike peptide pools or control peptides (ViraFEST assay). Sequencing of DNA taken from cultured CD4+ T cells relied on the Oncomine TCR Beta short-read assay. MiXCR, run by TCRdb on the PCR reads, gives a single entry per CDR3 protein. The sample records 15,000 or so distinct CDR3 sequences, around 30% being singletons. In regard to this clonotype: Antigen specificity is unknown.

Sequencing input: cultured CD4+ T cells from blood. J is TRBJ2-1 and V is TRBV30; D call uncertain. The receptor's source is a human donor with COVID-19. In DNA, the CDR3 is TGTGCCTGGAGCCCCGGGCAGAACAATGAGCAGTTCTTC. Protein product: CAWSPGQNNEQFF.